This T cell receptor (beta chain) was found in a study of T cells in Graves' hyperthyroidism and ophthalmopathy (dated by TCRdb to about 2019). Context from the whole study: Peripheral blood was collected at initial diagnosis, before any treatment. Whether ophthalmopathy could be predicted prospectively was tested in an independent validation cohort made up of 18 to 20 hyperthyroidism patients plus 17 patients who later progressed to ophthalmopathy. In about 6 Graves' hyperthyroidism patients, the study also compared T-cell repertoires from thyroid tissue with T-cell repertoires from blood. To identify TCR V-J signatures that set the groups apart, the researchers used a discovery cohort of roughly 100 patients, made up of approximately 43 with Graves' ophthalmopathy and 55 to 65 with stable Graves' hyperthyroidism. The 100 or so discovery patients were randomly split 7:3 into training and test sets. According to the paper, TCR Vbeta CDR3 sequencing was carried out on approximately 140 peripheral blood samples, which came from under 50 ophthalmopathy, around 75 hyperthyroidism and some 17 progressor patients. Once sampling was done, hyperthyroidism patients were given methimazole at a starting dose of 30 mg daily, whereas ophthalmopathy patients were given high-dose intravenous methylprednisolone. What the authors observed across the whole study: Most expanded thyroid clonotypes (frequency above 0.001) were also found in blood, which suggests that blood repertoires may mirror thyroid immune responses. No statistical method was used to fix the sample size in advance, and group allocation was not hidden from the investigators. During validation, the model predicted progression to ophthalmopathy a median of roughly six months ahead of onset, with roughly 65% sensitivity and roughly 75% specificity. A model built on a 13 V-J signature distinguished ophthalmopathy from stable hyperthyroidism, reaching about 89% sensitivity and 81.08% specificity in cross-validation and 80%/75% in testing.

A note on this clonotype: What this receptor recognizes is not known. One end of the junction fails to match germline, which may point to a read error.

CDR3 length: 14 amino acids, cysteine to phenylalanine. The only DNA kept is the CDR3, 42 bases in frame from the first base. From a lookup of the germline V gene (reference sequence), CDR1 and CDR2 are SGHKS and YYEKEE. Ophthalmopathy patients had moderately to severely active disease, Clinical Activity Score of at least 3, NOSPECS grade of at least 4, and duration under 3 months. Any patient with an uncontrolled infection, another autoimmune disease, pregnancy or lactation was excluded. Diagnoses relied on clinical symptoms, serum thyroxine and TRAb, thyroid ultrasound and orbital computed tomography. PBMCs were separated from approximately 10 ml of fresh peripheral blood using Ficoll-Paque density gradient centrifugation. Total RNA was extracted using Trizol reagent, and RNA quality was assessed on an Agilent 2100 Bioanalyzer. Amplification of TCR beta CDR3 regions was carried out from RNA transcripts. For the first round of RT-PCR on the TCR CDR3, the HTBI primer set was used together with the Qiagen OneStep RT-PCR kit. Libraries were constructed in a second round of multiplex PCR, after which size selection and purification were carried out. Paired-end sequencing of the libraries was performed with 100 bp reads on an Illumina HiSeq2000. Concerning the study's data processing: SOAPnuke was used to process the raw data, throwing out any read that contained adapters or uncalled bases, had a mean Phred below 15, or lacked an exact constant-primer or identifier match. High-quality paired reads were merged with COPE v1.2.5, and unique nucleotide sequences were defined as clonotypes. Clonotypes were aligned to IMGT TRBV, TRBD and TRBJ reference segments using MiTCR v1.1. The analysis included only V-J combinations with a frequency above 0.0001, which together covered 98% to 99.2% of the repertoires. The TCS score was defined as the ratio of F50 (clonal expansion) to E x V (chaos), calculated using BLOSUM62-based TCRdist between CDR3 peptides within each V-J. Welch's t-statistics and random forest reduced 500 to 550 V-J features to 13, which were used in a naive Bayes classifier (R e1071). Through fastp at Q25 and MiXCR, TCRdb rebuilt clones from the public reads, retaining in-frame beta chains. All rows with the same CDR3 protein become a single entry with the most common DNA and genes. These V and J calls rely on TCRdb rather than the paper's analysis. A total of about 480,000 distinct CDR3 sequences appear in this sample, around a quarter of them only once. About 10% of the sample comes from the top ten.

In this chain, TRBV5-5 is recombined with TRBJ1-5; the D gene identity is not certain. Sequenced: blood. The TCR originated in a woman aged 25 to 39 with Graves' ophthalmopathy. The CDR3 reads as follows: CASSLHRNNQPPHF. The bases read TGTGCCAGCAGCTTGCACAGAAACAATCAGCCCCCGCATTTT. Where the CDR3 stops, the reference TRBV5-5 and TRBJ1-5 genes take over; the full variable domain is DAGVTQSPTHLIKTRGQQVTLRCSPISGHKSVSWYQQVLGQGPQFIFQYYEKEERGRGNFPDRFSARQFPNYSSELNVNALLLGDSALYLCASSLHRNNQPPHFGDGTRLSIL.